Listed here is a single T cell receptor beta chain. This sample is part of a study of blood T cell repertoires in COVID-19. Study context: There were acute and convalescent COVID-19 samples, and they came from the United States, Italy and Spain.

Only in-frame clones appear in the TCRdb table, and some are missing; sequencing was by immunoSEQ multiplex PCR. The table includes roughly 130,000 clones, around three quarters detected once. CDR1 MNHNS and CDR2 SASEGT come from the germline V gene. The CDR3 totals 15 residues. With 1 base clipped from V and 7 bases from J, the junction kept 4 bases outside the gene matches. The receptor was isolated from a man between 60 and 75 years old with acute or convalescent COVID-19. Sequencing was carried out using peripheral blood. V usage is TRBV6-1 and J usage is TRBJ2-3; TRBD2 agrees at 11 bases. CDR3 sequence: CASSEELAGAYTQYF. The CDR3 DNA reads as TGTGCCAGCAGTGAAGAACTAGCGGGAGCCTATACGCAGTATTTT.